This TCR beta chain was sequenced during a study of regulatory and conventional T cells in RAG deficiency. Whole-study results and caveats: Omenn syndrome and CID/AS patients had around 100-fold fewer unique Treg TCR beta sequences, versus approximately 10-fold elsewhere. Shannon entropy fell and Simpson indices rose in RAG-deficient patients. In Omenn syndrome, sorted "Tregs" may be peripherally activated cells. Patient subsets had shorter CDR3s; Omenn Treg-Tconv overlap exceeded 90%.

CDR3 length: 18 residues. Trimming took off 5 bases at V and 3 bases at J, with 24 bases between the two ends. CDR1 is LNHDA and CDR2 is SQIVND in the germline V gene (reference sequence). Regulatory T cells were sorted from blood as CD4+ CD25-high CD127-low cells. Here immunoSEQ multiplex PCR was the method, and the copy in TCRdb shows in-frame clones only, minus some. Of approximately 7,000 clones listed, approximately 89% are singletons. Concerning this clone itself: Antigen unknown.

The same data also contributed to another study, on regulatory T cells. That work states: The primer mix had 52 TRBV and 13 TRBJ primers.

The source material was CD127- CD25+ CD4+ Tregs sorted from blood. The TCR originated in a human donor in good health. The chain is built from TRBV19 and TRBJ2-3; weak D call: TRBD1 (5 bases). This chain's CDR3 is CASSRSRSPRVKTDTQYF. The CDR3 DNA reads TGTGCCAGTAGTCGATCCAGATCCCCCAGGGTTAAAACAGATACGCAGTATTTT.